A selection of T cell receptor beta chains follows, all from one sample in a study of read filtering for tumor transcriptome and immune sequencing. TCRdb ran MiXCR on the reads and lists one entry per CDR3 protein. The repertoire holds about 40,000 distinct CDR3 sequences, with 12% to 15% as singletons. The sequencing input was a population of CD138-negative cells sorted from bone marrow. These receptors were obtained from a donor at least 40 years old with multiple myeloma. Both conserved end residues are part of each CDR3. D genes are given only for firm matches. Only some rows state a clone size, as once, few, many or a class for expanded clones.

abundance: many
v_gene: TRBV10-3
d_gene: .
j_gene: TRBJ2-5
len: 14
CDR3nt: TGTGCCATCTCTATCGGGGGGCCGTACGAGACCCAGTACTTC
CDR3aa: CAISIGGPYETQYF

abundance: many
v_gene: TRBV6-2/TRBV6-3
d_gene: .
j_gene: TRBJ1-2
len: 12
CDR3nt: TGTGCCAGCAGTACGGACAGTTATGGCTACACCTTC
CDR3aa: CASSTDSYGYTF

abundance: many
v_gene: TRBV29-1
d_gene: TRBD1
j_gene: TRBJ2-4
len: 13
CDR3nt: TGCAGCGTTGGACAGGGGGTCAAAAACATTCAGTACTTC
CDR3aa: CSVGQGVKNIQYF

abundance: many
v_gene: TRBV19
d_gene: .
j_gene: TRBJ1-5
len: 16
CDR3nt: TGTGCCAGTAGTTCCCGAGGGTACGATAGCAATCAGCCCCAGCATTTT
CDR3aa: CASSSRGYDSNQPQHF

abundance: many
v_gene: TRBV5-5
d_gene: .
j_gene: TRBJ2-1
len: 13
CDR3nt: TGTGCCAGCAGCTTGGGAGGTCGGGATGAGCAGTTCTTC
CDR3aa: CASSLGGRDEQFF

abundance: .
v_gene: TRBV6-2/TRBV6-3
d_gene: .
j_gene: TRBJ2-3
len: 14
CDR3nt: TGTGCCAGCACCTACTCGGTCCCGTCTGGTACGCAGTATTTT
CDR3aa: CASTYSVPSGTQYF

abundance: few
v_gene: TRBV12-3/TRBV12-4
d_gene: .
j_gene: TRBJ2-5
len: 12
CDR3nt: TGTGCCAGCAGTTTGTCGGGGGAGACCCAGTACTTC
CDR3aa: CASSLSGETQYF

abundance: many
v_gene: TRBV20-1
d_gene: .
j_gene: TRBJ1-6
len: 14
CDR3nt: TGCAGTGCTAGAGGGGGGGCGAATAATTCACCCCTCCACTTT
CDR3aa: CSARGGANNSPLHF

abundance: many
v_gene: TRBV5-1
d_gene: TRBD2
j_gene: TRBJ2-7
len: 13
CDR3nt: TGCGCCAGCAGGACTAGCGGGAAGGACGAGCAGTACTTC
CDR3aa: CASRTSGKDEQYF

abundance: many
v_gene: TRBV2
d_gene: .
j_gene: TRBJ2-7
len: 12
CDR3nt: TGTGCCAGCAGTGAACGACCGGCCGAGCAGTACTTC
CDR3aa: CASSERPAEQYF

abundance: .
v_gene: TRBV6-2/TRBV6-3
d_gene: .
j_gene: TRBJ2-1
len: 15
CDR3nt: TGTGCCACCAGACGACGGGCCTACTCCTACAATGAGCGGTTCTTC
CDR3aa: CATRRRAYSYNERFF

abundance: many
v_gene: TRBV10-3
d_gene: TRBD2
j_gene: TRBJ2-7
len: 14
CDR3nt: TGTGCCATCAGAGAACTAGCGGGAGGGGGCGAGCAGTACTTC
CDR3aa: CAIRELAGGGEQYF

abundance: few
v_gene: TRBV28
d_gene: .
j_gene: TRBJ2-3
len: 14
CDR3nt: TGTGCCAGCAGTTTTAAGATGGGGAGAGATACGCAGTATTTT
CDR3aa: CASSFKMGRDTQYF

abundance: many
v_gene: TRBV25-1
d_gene: TRBD1
j_gene: TRBJ1-4
len: 15
CDR3nt: TGTGCCAGCAGCCCTGGGACAGCGATTAATGAAAAACTGTTTTTT
CDR3aa: CASSPGTAINEKLFF

abundance: many
v_gene: TRBV2
d_gene: TRBD1
j_gene: TRBJ2-5
len: 15
CDR3nt: TGTGCCAGCAGTTCATTCTGGACAGGGCAAGAGACCCAGTACTTC
CDR3aa: CASSSFWTGQETQYF

abundance: few
v_gene: TRBV20-1
d_gene: TRBD1
j_gene: TRBJ2-5
len: 16
CDR3nt: TGCAGTGCTAGAGGGGTCCAGGACAGGGCCCAAGAGACCCAGTACTTC
CDR3aa: CSARGVQDRAQETQYF

abundance: once
v_gene: TRBV7-9
d_gene: .
j_gene: TRBJ2-7
len: 14
CDR3nt: TGTGCCAGCAGCTTAGATTCAGGGCACTACGAGCAGTACTTC
CDR3aa: CASSLDSGHYEQYF

abundance: many
v_gene: TRBV20-1
d_gene: .
j_gene: TRBJ2-2
len: 11
CDR3nt: TGCAGTGCAAGCCGAACCGGGGAGCTGTTTTTT
CDR3aa: CSASRTGELFF

abundance: many
v_gene: TRBV18
d_gene: .
j_gene: TRBJ2-7
len: 16
CDR3nt: TGTGCCAGCTCACCCCGTCTCGGGGCCAGCTCCTACGAGCAGTACTTC
CDR3aa: CASSPRLGASSYEQYF

abundance: many
v_gene: TRBV20-1
d_gene: TRBD1
j_gene: TRBJ2-7
len: 15
CDR3nt: TGCAGTGCTCAACACCCGGGACAGGGGGGCCACGAGCAGTACTTC
CDR3aa: CSAQHPGQGGHEQYF

abundance: many
v_gene: TRBV28
d_gene: TRBD1
j_gene: TRBJ2-1
len: 16
CDR3nt: TGTGCCAGCAGCACCCCCTCCGGGACAGGGTACAATGAGCAGTTCTTC
CDR3aa: CASSTPSGTGYNEQFF

abundance: many
v_gene: TRBV5-1
d_gene: TRBD2
j_gene: TRBJ2-1
len: 15
CDR3nt: TGCGCCAGCAGCTTGGTTACTAGCGGGGGCAATGAGCAGTTCTTC
CDR3aa: CASSLVTSGGNEQFF

abundance: once
v_gene: TRBV18
d_gene: .
j_gene: TRBJ2-1
len: 15
CDR3nt: TGTGCCAGCTCACCGGTCAGCGGTTCCCACAATGAGCAGTTCTTC
CDR3aa: CASSPVSGSHNEQFF

abundance: many
v_gene: TRBV20-1
d_gene: TRBD2
j_gene: TRBJ2-7
len: 13
CDR3nt: TGCAGTGCTAGGAAGACTAGCGGTTACGAGCAGTACTTC
CDR3aa: CSARKTSGYEQYF

abundance: many
v_gene: TRBV28
d_gene: .
j_gene: TRBJ1-1
len: 11
CDR3nt: TGTGCCAGCAGTTTCTTGTTTGAAGCTTTCTTT
CDR3aa: CASSFLFEAFF

abundance: many
v_gene: TRBV4-3
d_gene: TRBD2
j_gene: TRBJ2-1
len: 15
CDR3nt: TGCGCCAGCAGCCAAGATCCACTAGCGGGAGGTTCGCAGTTCTTC
CDR3aa: CASSQDPLAGGSQFF

abundance: many
v_gene: TRBV9
d_gene: .
j_gene: TRBJ2-1
len: 14
CDR3nt: TGTGCCAGCAGCGAGTCTTCAGGGGACAATGAGCAGTTCTTC
CDR3aa: CASSESSGDNEQFF

abundance: many
v_gene: TRBV10-3
d_gene: TRBD2
j_gene: TRBJ2-1
len: 14
CDR3nt: TGTGCCATCAGTGAGGGGCTAGCGGGAGTCGAGCAGTTCTTC
CDR3aa: CAISEGLAGVEQFF

abundance: few
v_gene: TRBV7-9
d_gene: TRBD2
j_gene: TRBJ2-5
len: 18
CDR3nt: TGTGCCAGCAGCTTGGATTCCGGGACTAGCGGCCGAGGAAAGACCCAGTACTTC
CDR3aa: CASSLDSGTSGRGKTQYF

abundance: many
v_gene: TRBV7-3
d_gene: .
j_gene: TRBJ2-5
len: 15
CDR3nt: TGTGCCAGCAGCTTAAATCCGGGTCCCGGGGAGACCCAGTACTTC
CDR3aa: CASSLNPGPGETQYF

abundance: many
v_gene: TRBV12-3/TRBV12-4
d_gene: .
j_gene: TRBJ2-5
len: 14
CDR3nt: TGTGCCAGCAGTTTGAACGGTCAAGGGGAGACCCAGTACTTC
CDR3aa: CASSLNGQGETQYF

abundance: many
v_gene: TRBV28
d_gene: .
j_gene: TRBJ2-1
len: 15
CDR3nt: TGTGCCAGCACGGGTTCGGAATTAGGCCACAATGAGCAGTTCTTC
CDR3aa: CASTGSELGHNEQFF

abundance: many
v_gene: TRBV7-2
d_gene: .
j_gene: TRBJ2-1
len: 12
CDR3nt: TGTGCCAGCAGCTGGAGGCAGGGTGAGCAGTTCTTC
CDR3aa: CASSWRQGEQFF

abundance: many
v_gene: TRBV12-3/TRBV12-4
d_gene: .
j_gene: TRBJ1-4
len: 14
CDR3nt: TGTGCCAGCAGTTTGTGGGGAGCTAATGAAAAACTGTTTTTT
CDR3aa: CASSLWGANEKLFF

abundance: .
v_gene: TRBV2
d_gene: TRBD1
j_gene: TRBJ2-3
len: 14
CDR3nt: TGTGCCAGCAGGCAGGGGGAAAGCACAGATACGCAGTATTTT
CDR3aa: CASRQGESTDTQYF

abundance: many
v_gene: TRBV30
d_gene: .
j_gene: TRBJ2-2
len: 14
CDR3nt: TGTGCCTGGAGTCCGGACTACGGCACCGGGGAGCTGTTTTTT
CDR3aa: CAWSPDYGTGELFF

abundance: many
v_gene: TRBV30
d_gene: .
j_gene: TRBJ2-3
len: 13
CDR3nt: TGTGCCTGGAGTGTATTTGCGGGCGCGACGCAGTATTTT
CDR3aa: CAWSVFAGATQYF

abundance: .
v_gene: TRBV7-2
d_gene: TRBD2
j_gene: TRBJ2-7
len: 16
CDR3nt: TGTGCCAGCAGCTCCGTTAGGGGCGGGAGGCTCGGCGAGCAGTACTTC
CDR3aa: CASSSVRGGRLGEQYF

abundance: many
v_gene: TRBV30
d_gene: .
j_gene: TRBJ1-5
len: 13
CDR3nt: TGTGCCTGGAGTTGGGAGGGTAATCAGCCCCAGCATTTT
CDR3aa: CAWSWEGNQPQHF

abundance: many
v_gene: TRBV12-3/TRBV12-4
d_gene: .
j_gene: TRBJ2-1
len: 11
CDR3nt: TGTGCCAGCAGGGGTAGCGGAGAGCAGTTCTTC
CDR3aa: CASRGSGEQFF

abundance: few
v_gene: TRBV28
d_gene: TRBD2
j_gene: TRBJ2-7
len: 14
CDR3nt: TGTGCCAGCAGATCTTGGGCTAGCGGGCTGCTCCAGTACTTC
CDR3aa: CASRSWASGLLQYF

abundance: many
v_gene: TRBV27
d_gene: .
j_gene: TRBJ2-3
len: 14
CDR3nt: TGTGCCAGCAGGAAACGTCGCCGCACAGATACGCAGTATTTT
CDR3aa: CASRKRRRTDTQYF

abundance: few
v_gene: TRBV7-2
d_gene: TRBD2
j_gene: TRBJ2-5
len: 17
CDR3nt: TGTGCCAGCAGCTTAAATTCCCCGGGACTAGTGCAAGAGACCCAGTACTTC
CDR3aa: CASSLNSPGLVQETQYF

abundance: many
v_gene: TRBV28
d_gene: .
j_gene: TRBJ1-2
len: 14
CDR3nt: TGTGCCAGCAGTTTATCTCCAGGGACTACCGGCTACACCTTC
CDR3aa: CASSLSPGTTGYTF

abundance: many
v_gene: TRBV7-6
d_gene: .
j_gene: TRBJ2-1
len: 13
CDR3nt: TGTGCCAGCAGCTCGACCCAAGGCGATGAGCAGTTCTTC
CDR3aa: CASSSTQGDEQFF

abundance: many
v_gene: TRBV28
d_gene: TRBD1
j_gene: TRBJ2-7
len: 15
CDR3nt: TGTGCCAGCAGTCCTGGGACAGCAAGCTCCTACGAGCAGTACTTC
CDR3aa: CASSPGTASSYEQYF

abundance: many
v_gene: TRBV5-1
d_gene: .
j_gene: TRBJ2-1
len: 15
CDR3nt: TGCGCCAGCAGCTTGGCAGCGGACCGCCACAATGAGCAGTTCTTC
CDR3aa: CASSLAADRHNEQFF

abundance: many
v_gene: TRBV5-1
d_gene: TRBD2
j_gene: TRBJ2-2
len: 17
CDR3nt: TGCGCCAGCAGCCCAAACCCGGGACTACTAAACACCGGGGAGCTGTTTTTT
CDR3aa: CASSPNPGLLNTGELFF

abundance: many
v_gene: TRBV5-5
d_gene: TRBD1
j_gene: TRBJ1-1
len: 15
CDR3nt: TGTGCCAGCAGCAGGGGGGGGACAGGTGCGGATGAAGCTTTCTTT
CDR3aa: CASSRGGTGADEAFF

abundance: many
v_gene: TRBV25-1
d_gene: .
j_gene: TRBJ1-1
len: 11
CDR3nt: TGTGCCAGCAGTGGAAACACTGAAGCTTTCTTT
CDR3aa: CASSGNTEAFF

abundance: many
v_gene: TRBV4-2
d_gene: .
j_gene: TRBJ1-1
len: 17
CDR3nt: TGTGCCAGCAGCCAACCAGGACGGGGGGAGGGGAACACTGAAGCTTTCTTT
CDR3aa: CASSQPGRGEGNTEAFF

abundance: many
v_gene: TRBV7-9
d_gene: TRBD1
j_gene: TRBJ2-7
len: 14
CDR3nt: TGTGCCAGCATCTCCAAGGGGGCTAGTGGGGAGCAGTACTTC
CDR3aa: CASISKGASGEQYF

abundance: many
v_gene: TRBV20-1
d_gene: .
j_gene: TRBJ1-3
len: 13
CDR3nt: TGCAGTGCTAGTCCCCAGGGGAGAAACACCATATATTTT
CDR3aa: CSASPQGRNTIYF

abundance: many
v_gene: TRBV13
d_gene: .
j_gene: TRBJ2-2
len: 17
CDR3nt: TGTGCCAGCAGCTCGTATTTGCAAGCGGCGAACACCGGGGAGCTGTTTTTT
CDR3aa: CASSSYLQAANTGELFF